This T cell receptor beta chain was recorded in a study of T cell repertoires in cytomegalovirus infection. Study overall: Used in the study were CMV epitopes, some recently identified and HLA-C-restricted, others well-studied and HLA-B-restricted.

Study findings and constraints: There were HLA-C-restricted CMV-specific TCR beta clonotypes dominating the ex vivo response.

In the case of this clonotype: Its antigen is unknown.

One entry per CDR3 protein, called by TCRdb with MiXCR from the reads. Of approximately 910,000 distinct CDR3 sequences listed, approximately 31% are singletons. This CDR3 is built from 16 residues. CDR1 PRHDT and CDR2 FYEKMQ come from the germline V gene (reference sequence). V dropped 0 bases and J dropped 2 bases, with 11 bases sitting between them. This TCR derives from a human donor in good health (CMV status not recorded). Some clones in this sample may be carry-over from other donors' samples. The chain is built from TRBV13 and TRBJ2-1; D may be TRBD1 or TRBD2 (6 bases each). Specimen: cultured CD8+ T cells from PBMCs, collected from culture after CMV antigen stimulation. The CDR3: CASSLGAGEAYNEQFF. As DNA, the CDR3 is TGTGCCAGCAGCTTAGGGGCAGGGGAGGCCTACAATGAGCAGTTCTTC.